The 19 T cell receptor beta chains listed next were all sequenced from one sample in a study of early T cells in non-severe SARS-CoV-2 infection. TCRdb re-analysed the 5' RACE reads in MiXCR, keeping a single row per CDR3 protein. The repertoire includes approximately 48,000 distinct CDR3 sequences, approximately 8.5% of them detected once, and 14% to 15% sits in the top ten. The sequenced sample consisted of whole blood. Receptors originate from an adult who was a healthcare worker with PCR-confirmed SARS-CoV-2 infection or an uninfected control (not recorded which).

This clonotype was seen at least ten times. The chain couples TRBV7-2 to TRBJ1-2; D remains ambiguous. The CDR3 runs to 15 residues. Germline V CDR1 and CDR2: SGHTA, FQGNSA. V was trimmed by 3 bases and J by 5 bases, leaving 16 bases between them. CDR3 sequence (DNA): TGTGCCAGCAGCTTTTTGGCAGATTCTTATTATGGCTACACCTTC. It translates to CASSFLADSYYGYTF.

The sample holds many counts of this clonotype. The rearrangement joins TRBV6-5 to TRBJ2-3; 8 bases line up with TRBD2. Germline-derived CDR1 and CDR2 are MNHEY and SVGAGI. Trimming cost V 4 bases and J 4 bases; bases outside gene matches: 19. CDR3 size: 19 residues. CDR3 region: CASSCSAQREKSCPDTQYF. DNA for the CDR3: TGTGCCAGCAGTTGCTCGGCCCAGCGGGAGAAGTCTTGTCCAGATACGCAGTATTTT.

This clonotype was detected a few times. This chain joins TRBV20-1 and TRBJ2-5, with TRBD2 matching 10 bases. J gave up 4 bases and V 7 bases, and 3 bases lay outside the gene matches. CDR1 DFQATT and CDR2 SNEGSKA come from the germline V gene (reference sequence). This CDR3 has 12 amino acids. This CDR3 reads CSVVAGGETQYF. CDR3 DNA sequence: TGCAGTGTAGTAGCGGGAGGAGAGACCCAGTACTTC.

In this sample, this clonotype turned up many times. The chain carries TRBV20-1 and TRBJ1-5, with no clear D. CDR3 length equals 12 residues. From germline, CDR1 is DFQATT and CDR2 SNEGSKA (reference sequence). V gave up 2 bases and J gave up 1 base, with 3 bases separating them. The CDR3, as DNA: TGCAGTGCTAGACGAAGCAATCAGCCCCAGCATTTT. This encodes CSARRSNQPQHF.

This rearrangement joins TRBV24-1 to TRBJ2-1; D is possibly TRBD1 (6 bases). The CDR3 is made up of 15 amino acids. Germline loops: CDR1 KGHDR, CDR2 SFDVKD. V lost 8 bases to trimming and J lost 1 base, with 14 bases between them. CDR3 sequence reads: CATKSTGQSYNEQFF. As DNA, the CDR3 is TGTGCCACCAAATCGACGGGACAATCCTACAATGAGCAGTTCTTC.

A few counts support this clonotype. The rearrangement links TRBV7-9 to TRBJ2-2; weak D call: TRBD1 (5 bases). CDR3 length equals 15 residues. Germline-derived CDR1 and CDR2 are SEHNR and FQNEAQ (reference sequence). Trimming took off 3 bases at V and 1 base at J, with 9 bases between the two ends. This CDR3 reads CASSLGDRNTGELFF. As DNA, the CDR3 is TGTGCCAGCAGCTTGGGCGACAGGAACACCGGGGAGCTGTTTTTT.

Many counts were recorded for this clonotype. The chain is built from TRBV28 and TRBJ1-1; maybe TRBD1 (6 bases). This CDR3 comprises 15 residues. Trimming pared 1 base from V and 4 bases from J, leaving 13 bases between. The germline gives CDR1 MDHEN, CDR2 SYDVKM. As DNA, the CDR3 is TGTGCCAGCAGTTTATCTGCAGGGGTTGTCACTGAAGCTTTCTTT. Translation: CASSLSAGVVTEAFF.

This clonotype was observed at least ten times. This chain uses TRBV11-2 with TRBJ2-7, with D possibly TRBD2 on 6 matching bases. Per germline, CDR1 SGHAT and CDR2 FQNNGV. The CDR3 totals 14 residues. The V and J ends lost 3 bases and 5 bases respectively, with 14 bases between them. As DNA, the CDR3 is TGTGCCAGCAGCTTGGAGGTCTTAGCGGACGAGCAGTACTTC. It specifies CASSLEVLADEQYF.

This clonotype was seen repeatedly, ten times or more. The CDR3 coding sequence is TGCAGCGTTGAAGAAATCGGGACAGGACTTAGTTACGAGCAGTACTTC. As protein: CSVEEIGTGLSYEQYF. The chain combines TRBV29-1 with TRBJ2-7, with 8 nucleotides matching TRBD1. The CDR3 sequence is 16 residues long. The V and J ends lost 0 bases and 4 bases, in that order; junction bases with no gene match: 11. Germline CDR1 and CDR2: SQVTM and ANQGSEA.

The chain combines TRBV20-1 with TRBJ2-2; D not resolved. This CDR3 has 13 residues. Germline V gives CDR1 DFQATT, CDR2 SNEGSKA (reference sequence). Deletions cut 1 base from V and 7 bases from J, with 10 bases between. The CDR3 loop is CSARGIRGGELFF. The CDR3 coding sequence is TGCAGTGCTAGAGGAATCCGAGGCGGGGAGCTGTTTTTT.

This clonotype was seen ten or more times. The chain uses TRBV28 and TRBJ1-3; D gene ambiguous. This CDR3 contains 11 residues. V was shortened by 10 bases and J by 4 bases, with 8 bases between the two germline ends. Germline V lookup: CDR1 MDHEN, CDR2 SYDVKM. The CDR3, as DNA: TGTGCCACGGTGCTAGGAAACACCATATATTTT. Translation gives CATVLGNTIYF.

This clonotype was found a few times. This sequence joins TRBV24-1 and TRBJ2-3, with 8 bases aligning to TRBD1. The germline V gene has CDR1 KGHDR and CDR2 SFDVKD. The CDR3 has 16 amino acids. The trim removed 5 bases at V and 2 bases at J, leaving 8 bases unmatched. CDR3 protein: CATSAGQGGITDTQYF. Written as DNA, the CDR3 is TGTGCCACCAGTGCCGGACAGGGCGGGATCACAGATACGCAGTATTTT.

There are many counts of this clonotype. The chain couples TRBV7-2 to TRBJ1-5; D uncertain. Germline loops: CDR1 SGHTA, CDR2 FQGNSA. Trimming removed 0 bases at V and 9 bases at J, with 9 bases between. The CDR3 is 13 residues long. The CDR3 DNA is TGTGCCAGCAGCTTAGCGGCGGGTCCGCCCCAGCATTTT. Protein sequence: CASSLAAGPPQHF.

With regard to this clonotype: One junction end disagrees with the germline gene, perhaps due to a read error. The chain has TRBV28 and TRBJ2-7, with D perhaps TRBD1 (6 bases). The CDR3 runs to 13 residues. Germline V gene lookup returns CDR1 MDHEN and CDR2 SYDVKM. The CDR3 is CASRLVRDTHVNF. The CDR3 DNA is TGTGCCAGCAGACTGGTCCGGGACACCCATGTCAACTTC. The full variable domain, completed using reference TRBV28 and TRBJ2-7, is DVKVTQSSRYLVKRTGEKVFLECVQDMDHENMFWYRQDPGLGLRLIYFSYDVKMKEKGDIPEGYSVSREKKERFSLILESASTNQTSMYLCASRLVRDTHVNFGPGTRLTVT.

This clonotype was observed a handful of times. The V call is TRBV10-3, the J call TRBJ2-3; D remains ambiguous. Germline V gene lookup returns CDR1 ENHRY and CDR2 SYGVKD. The CDR3 runs 13 residues. V lost 7 bases to trimming and J lost 6 bases, with 14 bases between them. The CDR3 loop is CAINNPPQDTQYF. In DNA, the CDR3 is TGTGCCATCAACAATCCCCCCCAGGATACGCAGTATTTT.

This clonotype appeared many times. In DNA form, the CDR3 reads TGTGCCAGCAGCTTAGTTTACGGGACCCGGTACGAGCAGTACTTC. This translates into CASSLVYGTRYEQYF. This sequence joins TRBV7-2 and TRBJ2-7; D tentatively reads TRBD1 or TRBD2 (5 bases each). CDR3 length: 15 residues. Germline V gene data show CDR1 as SGHTA and CDR2 as FQGNSA. Trimming cost V 1 base and J 4 bases, with 14 bases left between them.

The V call is TRBV7-9, the J call TRBJ2-7; TRBD2 agrees at 9 bases. CDR1 is SEHNR, CDR2 FQNEAQ, per germline (reference sequence). There are 14 residues in the CDR3. The J segment lost 6 bases and the V segment lost 5 bases, leaving 8 bases of the junction unmatched. The DNA for the CDR3 is TGTGCCAGCAGCCGCCTCGCGGGAGGGTCCGAGCAGTACTTC. It is translated as CASSRLAGGSEQYF.

This clonotype has more than one count but fewer than ten. The CDR3 nucleotides read TGTGCCAGCAGTTTAGACACCCCGGGAGATACGCAGTATTTT. This translates into CASSLDTPGDTQYF. The J gene is TRBJ2-3, the V gene TRBV12-3 or TRBV12-4; no definite D call. CDR3 length: 14 amino acids. Trimming stripped 1 base from V and 5 bases from J, with 10 bases between.

In its sample, this clonotype was seen many times. The chain has TRBV20-1 and TRBJ2-5, with TRBD1 matching over 8 bases. V was clipped by 3 bases and J by 1 base; unmatched bases: 10. Germline V gene lookup returns CDR1 DFQATT and CDR2 SNEGSKA (reference sequence). The CDR3 covers 16 residues. This CDR3 is CSARGWTGNSQETQYF. The CDR3 nucleotides are TGCAGTGCTAGGGGGTGGACAGGGAATTCCCAAGAGACCCAGTACTTC.